This T cell receptor beta chain emerged from a study of blood T cell repertoires in COVID-19. Study at large: The United States, Italy and Spain supplied acute and convalescent COVID-19 samples. The cDNA or gDNA used as material had been derived from T cells, B-cell-depleted T cells, or PBMCs.

Per the authors' pipeline: Amplification of reference gene primers provided the estimated nucleated cell counts. Only in-frame clones appear in the TCRdb table, and some are missing; sequencing was by immunoSEQ multiplex PCR. V, J and clone size are taken as reported in that table, and D and trimming were inferred from the DNA itself. The sample includes more than 300,000 clones, about 90% seen only once; the top ten take around 3.3%. The germline V gene encodes CDR1 MGHRA and CDR2 YSYEKL. With 0 bases removed from V and 4 bases from J, the gap between germline ends came to 7 bases. The CDR3 spans 14 residues.

Sequencing used peripheral blood. This chain links TRBV4-1 with TRBJ2-1; possibly TRBD2 for D (6 bases). This receptor was taken from a woman under 30 who had recovered from COVID-19. The CDR3: CASSQEGGYNEQFF. The CDR3 nucleotides are TGCGCCAGCAGCCAAGAGGGAGGTTACAATGAGCAGTTCTTC.